The clone carrying this TCR beta chain showed up many times. Its antigen is unknown. This sample stems from a study of T-cell memory formation after mild COVID-19. Across the whole study: Clusters of TCRs were largely donor specific.

The ends were cut back, 0 bases at V and 1 base at J, with 14 bases in the middle. Germline V lookup: CDR1 LGHNA, CDR2 YSLEER. This CDR3 region has 17 residues. Constant-segment primers were used for 5'RACE, and the resulting TCR alpha and TCR beta cDNA libraries carried sample barcodes and UMIs. In TCRdb, the 5' RACE reads were re-called with MiXCR into one record per CDR3 protein. The table records 40,000 to 55,000 distinct CDR3 sequences, 12% of them present only once. Study-level results: A second wave expanding day 15 to 37 was CD4+-biased; contracting clones were balanced. For contracting clones, CD4+ ones sat mainly in CM and EM, CD8+ in EMRA.

This TCR came from a man between 18 and 29 years old who had mild COVID-19 (a few samples of this study predate the infection). Cell type and time point are not known. The chain has TRBV4-3 and TRBJ2-3; either TRBD1 or TRBD2 may supply D (5 bases each). Source material: PBMCs or a T cell subset sorted from them (not recorded which). The chain's CDR3 is CASSQDWDGGGTDTQYF. The CDR3 DNA reads as TGCGCCAGCAGCCAAGATTGGGACGGCGGAGGCACAGATACGCAGTATTTT.